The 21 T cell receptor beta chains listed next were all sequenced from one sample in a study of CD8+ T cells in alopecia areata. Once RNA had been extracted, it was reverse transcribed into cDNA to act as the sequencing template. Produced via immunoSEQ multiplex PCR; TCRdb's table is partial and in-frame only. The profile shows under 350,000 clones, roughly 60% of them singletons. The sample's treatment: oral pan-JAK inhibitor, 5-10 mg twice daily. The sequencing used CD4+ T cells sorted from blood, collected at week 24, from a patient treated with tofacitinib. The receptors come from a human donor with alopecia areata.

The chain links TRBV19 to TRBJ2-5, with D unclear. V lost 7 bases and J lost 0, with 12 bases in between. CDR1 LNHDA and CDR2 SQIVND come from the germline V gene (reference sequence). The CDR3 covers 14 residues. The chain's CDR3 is CASTSGSNQETQYF. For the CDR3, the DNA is TGTGCCAGTACCTCCGGAAGTAACCAAGAGACCCAGTACTTC.

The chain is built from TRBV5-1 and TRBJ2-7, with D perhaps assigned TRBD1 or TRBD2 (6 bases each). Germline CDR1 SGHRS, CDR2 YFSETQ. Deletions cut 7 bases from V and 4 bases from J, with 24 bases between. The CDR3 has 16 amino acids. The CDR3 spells CASSLMGGLAGYEQYF. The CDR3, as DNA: TGCGCCAGCTCCTTAATGGGGGGCCTAGCTGGTTACGAGCAGTACTTC.

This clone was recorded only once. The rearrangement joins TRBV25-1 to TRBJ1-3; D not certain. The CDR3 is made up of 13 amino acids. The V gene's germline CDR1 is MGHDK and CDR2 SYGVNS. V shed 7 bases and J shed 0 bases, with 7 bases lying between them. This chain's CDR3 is CASTTSSGNTIYF. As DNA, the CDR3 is TGTGCCAGCACAACGAGCTCTGGAAACACCATATATTTT.

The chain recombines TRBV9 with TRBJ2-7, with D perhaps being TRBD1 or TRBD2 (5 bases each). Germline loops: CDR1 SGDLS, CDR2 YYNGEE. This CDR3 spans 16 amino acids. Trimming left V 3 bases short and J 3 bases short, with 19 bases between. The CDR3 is CASSAGRDQAVYEQYF. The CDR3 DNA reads TGTGCCAGCAGCGCCGGAAGGGACCAGGCTGTCTACGAGCAGTACTTC. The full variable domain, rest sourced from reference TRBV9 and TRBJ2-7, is DSGVTQTPKHLITATGQRVTLRCSPRSGDLSVYWYQQSLDQGLQFLIQYYNGEERAKGNILERFSAQQFPDLHSELNLSSLELGDSALYFCASSAGRDQAVYEQYFGPGTRLTVT.

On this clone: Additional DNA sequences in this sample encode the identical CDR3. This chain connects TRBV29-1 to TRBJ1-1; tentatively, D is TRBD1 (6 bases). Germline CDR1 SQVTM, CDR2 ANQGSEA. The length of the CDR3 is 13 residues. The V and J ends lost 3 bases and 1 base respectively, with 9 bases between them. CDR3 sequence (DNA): TGCAGCGTTGAGAGGGGACAGAACACTGAAGCTTTCTTT. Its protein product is CSVERGQNTEAFF.

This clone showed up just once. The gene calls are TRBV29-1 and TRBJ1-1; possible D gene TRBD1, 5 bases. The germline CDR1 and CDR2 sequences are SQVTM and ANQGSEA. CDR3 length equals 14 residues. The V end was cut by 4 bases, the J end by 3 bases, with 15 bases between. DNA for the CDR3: TGCAGCGTTGGGACCCTGTTGGGGGACACTGAAGCTTTCTTT. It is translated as CSVGTLLGDTEAFF.

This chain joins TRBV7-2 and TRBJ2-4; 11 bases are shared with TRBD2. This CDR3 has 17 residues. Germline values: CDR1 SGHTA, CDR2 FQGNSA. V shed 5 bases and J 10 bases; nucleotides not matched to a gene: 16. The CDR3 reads CASSPRTSGRWGSIQYF. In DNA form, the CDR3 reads TGTGCCAGCAGCCCACGGACTAGCGGGCGCTGGGGATCTATTCAGTACTTC.

The chain's CDR3 is CASSLASRETQYF. The CDR3 DNA sequence: TGTGCCAGCAGCTTAGCTAGCCGGGAGACCCAGTACTTC. V and J are TRBV11-3 and TRBJ2-5, with a possible D match to TRBD2 (5 bases). The length of the CDR3 is 13 residues. V lost 1 base to trimming and J lost 5 bases, with 8 bases between them. Germline V gene sequence: CDR1 SGHNT, CDR2 YENEEA.

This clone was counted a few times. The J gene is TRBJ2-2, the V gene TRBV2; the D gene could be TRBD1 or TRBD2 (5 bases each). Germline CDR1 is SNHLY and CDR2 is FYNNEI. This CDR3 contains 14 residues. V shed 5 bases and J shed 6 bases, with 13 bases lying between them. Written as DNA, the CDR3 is TGTGCCAGCAGTCGGGACCGTTTATCCGGGGAGCTGTTTTTT. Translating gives CASSRDRLSGELFF.

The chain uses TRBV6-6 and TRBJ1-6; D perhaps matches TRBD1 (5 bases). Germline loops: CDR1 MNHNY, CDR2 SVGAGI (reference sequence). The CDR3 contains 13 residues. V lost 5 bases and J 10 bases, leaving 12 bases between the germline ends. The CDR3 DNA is TGTGCCAGCAGTGGCAGGGTAGAATCACCCCTCCACTTT. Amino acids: CASSGRVESPLHF.

The DNA for the CDR3 is TGCAGCGTTGAACGTAGGACAGGGAACTATGGCTACACCTTC. Translating gives CSVERRTGNYGYTF. V gene TRBV29-1 combines with J gene TRBJ1-2, with 8 bases matching TRBD1. The V gene's germline CDR1 is SQVTM and CDR2 ANQGSEA. The CDR3 totals 14 residues. J was trimmed by 2 bases and V by 2 bases; bases with no gene match: 4. The whole variable domain, filled in from reference TRBV29-1 and TRBJ1-2, reads SAVISQKPSRDICQRGTSLTIQCQVDSQVTMMFWYRQQPGQSLTLIATANQGSEATYESGFVIDKFPISRPNLTFSTLTVSNMSPEDSSIYLCSVERRTGNYGYTFGSGTRLTVV.

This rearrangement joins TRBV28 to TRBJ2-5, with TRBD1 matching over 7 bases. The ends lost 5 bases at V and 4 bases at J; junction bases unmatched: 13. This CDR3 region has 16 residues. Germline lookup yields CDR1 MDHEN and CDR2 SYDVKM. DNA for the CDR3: TGTGCCAGCAGTAAAAACAGGGGCCGCGCTCCAGAGACCCAGTACTTC. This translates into CASSKNRGRAPETQYF.

In DNA, the CDR3 is TGTGCCAGCAGCGAGCGCCCCTCGAGCGGGCTAACCCAAGAGACCCAGTACTTC. This sequence encodes CASSERPSSGLTQETQYF. The gene calls are TRBV9 and TRBJ2-5, with a weak D call TRBD2 (6 bases). V was shortened by 3 bases and J by 1 base, with 22 bases between the two germline ends. CDR1 is SGDLS, CDR2 YYNGEE, per germline. CDR3 length: 18 amino acids. The full variable domain, in which reference TRBV9 and TRBJ2-5 provide the parts outside the CDR3, is DSGVTQTPKHLITATGQRVTLRCSPRSGDLSVYWYQQSLDQGLQFLIQYYNGEERAKGNILERFSAQQFPDLHSELNLSSLELGDSALYFCASSERPSSGLTQETQYFGPGTRLLVL.

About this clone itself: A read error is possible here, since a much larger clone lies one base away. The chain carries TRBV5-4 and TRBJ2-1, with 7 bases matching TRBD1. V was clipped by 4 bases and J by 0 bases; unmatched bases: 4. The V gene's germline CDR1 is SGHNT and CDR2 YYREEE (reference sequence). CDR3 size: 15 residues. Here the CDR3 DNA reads TGTGCCAGCAGCCGAGGGACAGCCTCCTACAATGAGCAGTTCTTC. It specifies CASSRGTASYNEQFF.

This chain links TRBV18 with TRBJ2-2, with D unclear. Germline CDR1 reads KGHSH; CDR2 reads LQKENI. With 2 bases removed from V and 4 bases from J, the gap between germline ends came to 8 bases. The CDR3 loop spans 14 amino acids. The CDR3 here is CASSPTQFTGELFF. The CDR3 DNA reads TGTGCCAGCTCACCAACCCAGTTCACCGGGGAGCTGTTTTTT.

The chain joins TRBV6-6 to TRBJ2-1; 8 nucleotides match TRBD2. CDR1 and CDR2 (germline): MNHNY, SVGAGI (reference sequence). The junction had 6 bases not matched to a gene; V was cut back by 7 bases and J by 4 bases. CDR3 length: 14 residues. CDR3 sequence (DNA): TGTGCCAGCACGCGGGGGGCCCTGTACAATGAGCAGTTCTTC. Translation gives CASTRGALYNEQFF.

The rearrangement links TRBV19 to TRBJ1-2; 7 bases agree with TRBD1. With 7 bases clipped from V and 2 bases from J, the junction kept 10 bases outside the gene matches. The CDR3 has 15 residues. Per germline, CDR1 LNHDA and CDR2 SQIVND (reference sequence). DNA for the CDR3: TGTGCCAGTAAGGGCCAGACAGGGCAAAACTATGGCTACACCTTC. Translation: CASKGQTGQNYGYTF.

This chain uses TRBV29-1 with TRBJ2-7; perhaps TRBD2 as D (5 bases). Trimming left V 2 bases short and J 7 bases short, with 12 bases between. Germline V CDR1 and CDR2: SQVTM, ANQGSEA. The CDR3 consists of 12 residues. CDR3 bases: TGCAGCGTTGAAATCGGGGTGGTTGAGCAGTACTTC. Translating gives CSVEIGVVEQYF.

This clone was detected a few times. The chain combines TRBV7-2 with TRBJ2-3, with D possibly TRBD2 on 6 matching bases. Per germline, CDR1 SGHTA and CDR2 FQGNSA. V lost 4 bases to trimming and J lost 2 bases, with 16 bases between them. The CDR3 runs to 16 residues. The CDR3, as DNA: TGTGCCAGCAGCTACCAGGGAGGTACTTCCACAGATACGCAGTATTTT. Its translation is CASSYQGGTSTDTQYF.

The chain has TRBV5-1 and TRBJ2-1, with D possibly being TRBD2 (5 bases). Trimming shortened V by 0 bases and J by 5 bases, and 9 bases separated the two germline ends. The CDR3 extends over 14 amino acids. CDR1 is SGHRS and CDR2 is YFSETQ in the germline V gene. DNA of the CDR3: TGCGCCAGCAGCTTGGTTCCGGGGAACAATGAGCAGTTCTTC. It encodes CASSLVPGNNEQFF.

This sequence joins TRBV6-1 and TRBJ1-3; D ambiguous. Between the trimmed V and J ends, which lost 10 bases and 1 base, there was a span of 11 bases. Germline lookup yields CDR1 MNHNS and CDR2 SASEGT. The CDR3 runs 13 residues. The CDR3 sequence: CATSGESGNTIYF. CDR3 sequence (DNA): TGTGCCACGAGTGGGGAGTCTGGAAACACCATATATTTT.